The 11 T cell receptor beta chains in this list originate from one sample, sequenced in a study of blood T cell repertoires in COVID-19. Assay: immunoSEQ multiplex PCR; the TCRdb copy retains only in-frame clones and omits some. The sample consists of around 150,000 clones, 65% to 80% of them appearing once. Sequenced sample: peripheral blood. Receptors originate from a man aged 60-69 years with acute or convalescent COVID-19.

The rearrangement links TRBV21-1 to TRBJ1-5; the table gives TRBD1 as D, unverified against the DNA. TRBV21-1 is noted as a pseudogene. CDR3 length: 16 amino acids. The CDR3 here is CASSKGDSYSNQPQHF. CDR3 nucleotides: TGTGCCAGCAGCAAAGGGGACAGCTATAGCAATCAGCCCCAGCATTTT.

The rearrangement uses TRBV5-1 and TRBJ2-1, with 10 bases identical to TRBD2. The V and J ends lost 1 base and 9 bases, in that order; junction bases with no gene match: 10. There are 16 residues in the CDR3. Per the germline V gene, CDR1 is SGHRS and CDR2 is YFSETQ. The CDR3 DNA is TGCGCCAGCAGCTTGCTTTCCGAGCGGGGGGGCTCTGAGCAGTTCTTC. Amino acid sequence: CASSLLSERGGSEQFF.

The V call is TRBV19, the J call TRBJ1-5, with TRBD1 as a possible D gene (5 bases). Germline V gene sequence: CDR1 LNHDA, CDR2 SQIVND (reference sequence). The CDR3 loop spans 16 amino acids. V dropped 2 bases and J dropped 0 bases, with 11 bases sitting between them. Here the CDR3 DNA reads TGTGCCAGTAGTATACGGTCAGGGTCTAGCAATCAGCCCCAGCATTTT. This encodes CASSIRSGSSNQPQHF.

The chain couples TRBV6-5 to TRBJ1-1; D call uncertain. There are 14 residues in the CDR3. V gave up 6 bases and J gave up 0 bases, with 11 bases separating them. Germline V gene lookup returns CDR1 MNHEY and CDR2 SVGAGI. The CDR3 DNA sequence: TGTGCCAGCAGGCTACAGAGTTTGAACACTGAAGCTTTCTTT. Translated, it gives CASRLQSLNTEAFF.

The CDR3 region is CASNLRDEQYF. CDR3 nucleotides: TGTGCCAGCAATCTCCGAGACGAGCAGTACTTC. This chain links TRBV6-5 with TRBJ2-7, with D unclear. Looked up from germline, CDR1 is MNHEY and CDR2 is SVGAGI. The CDR3 extends over 11 amino acids. Trimming removed 7 bases from V and 5 bases from J, with 9 bases in between.

This clone was seen a few times. The chain has TRBV10-3 and TRBJ1-1, with a tentative D call TRBD1 (5 bases). The CDR3 has 15 residues. Trimming took 0 bases from V and 5 from J, leaving 13 bases between them. The germline V gene encodes CDR1 ENHRY and CDR2 SYGVKD. CDR3 amino acids: CAISESIGGGTEAFF. The CDR3 nucleotides read TGTGCCATCAGTGAGTCAATCGGCGGGGGAACTGAAGCTTTCTTT.

This rearrangement joins TRBV11-1 to TRBJ2-5, with TRBD1 matching over 7 bases. The germline V gene encodes CDR1 SGHAT and CDR2 FQDESV (reference sequence). V was clipped by 4 bases and J by 5 bases; unmatched bases: 4. CDR3 size: 13 residues. CDR3 coding DNA: TGTGCCAGCAGCTGGGGGACAGAGGAGACCCAGTACTTC. It codes for CASSWGTEETQYF. Combining the CDR3 with reference TRBV11-1 and TRBJ2-5 gives the whole variable domain EAEVAQSPRYKITEKSQAVAFWCDPISGHATLYWYRQILGQGPELLVQFQDESVVDDSQLPKDRFSAERLKGVDSTLKIQPAELGDSAMYLCASSWGTEETQYFGPGTRLLVL.

V usage is TRBV5-4 and J usage is TRBJ2-7; tentative D call: TRBD1 (5 bases). CDR1 and CDR2 from the germline V gene are SGHNT and YYREEE (reference sequence). The CDR3 covers 12 residues. Trimming pared 1 base from V and 7 bases from J, leaving 9 bases between. The CDR3 spells CASSLPGLEQYF. CDR3 in DNA: TGTGCCAGCAGCTTGCCAGGGCTGGAGCAGTACTTC. Complete variable domain (other parts from reference TRBV5-4 and TRBJ2-7): ETGVTQSPTHLIKTRGQQVTLRCSSQSGHNTVSWYQQALGQGPQFIFQYYREEENGRGNFPPRFSGLQFPNYSSELNVNALELDDSALYLCASSLPGLEQYFGPGTRLTVT.

The chain has TRBV24-1 and TRBJ1-2, with D possibly matching TRBD1 (5 bases). The CDR3 covers 13 residues. The V and J ends lost 8 bases and 4 bases respectively, with 13 bases between them. The V gene's germline CDR1 is KGHDR and CDR2 SFDVKD. This CDR3 reads CATKGQGFYGYTF. The CDR3 nucleotides are TGTGCCACCAAGGGGCAGGGATTCTATGGCTACACCTTC.

The genes are TRBV7-9 and TRBJ1-2; 8 nucleotides align to TRBD1. V shed 5 bases and J 1 base; nucleotides not matched to a gene: 6. From germline, CDR1 is SEHNR and CDR2 FQNEAQ (reference sequence). The CDR3 runs 15 residues. The CDR3 region has the DNA TGTGCCAGCAGCCCGGGACAGGCGGTTAACTATGGCTACACCTTC. It translates to CASSPGQAVNYGYTF.

This rearrangement joins TRBV24-1 to TRBJ2-3; the D gene is possibly TRBD1 (5 bases). The CDR3 sequence is 13 residues long. From germline, CDR1 is KGHDR and CDR2 SFDVKD. V was pared by 9 bases and J by 0 bases, with 9 bases between. CDR3 DNA sequence: TGTGCCACCGGGGCAGCTAGCACAGATACGCAGTATTTT. Translating it yields CATGAASTDTQYF.